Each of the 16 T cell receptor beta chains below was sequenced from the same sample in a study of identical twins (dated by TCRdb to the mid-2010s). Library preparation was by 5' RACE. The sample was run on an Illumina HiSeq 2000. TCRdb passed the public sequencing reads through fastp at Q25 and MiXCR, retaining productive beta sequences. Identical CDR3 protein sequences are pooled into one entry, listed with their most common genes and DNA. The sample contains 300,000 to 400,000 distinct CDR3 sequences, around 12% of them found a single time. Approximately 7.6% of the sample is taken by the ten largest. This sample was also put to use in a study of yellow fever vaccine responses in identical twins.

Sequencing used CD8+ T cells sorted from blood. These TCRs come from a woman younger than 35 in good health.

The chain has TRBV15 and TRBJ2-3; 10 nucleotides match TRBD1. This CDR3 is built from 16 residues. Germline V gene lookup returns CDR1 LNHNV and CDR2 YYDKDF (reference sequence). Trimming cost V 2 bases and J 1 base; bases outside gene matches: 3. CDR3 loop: CATSRLGTGGTDTQYF. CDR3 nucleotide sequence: TGTGCCACCAGCAGACTCGGGACAGGGGGCACAGATACGCAGTATTTT. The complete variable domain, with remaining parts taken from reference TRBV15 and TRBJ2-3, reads DAMVIQNPRYQVTQFGKPVTLSCSQTLNHNVMYWYQQKSSQAPKLLFHYYDKDFNNEADTPDNFQSRRPNTSFCFLDIRSPGLGDTAMYLCATSRLGTGGTDTQYFGPGTRLTVL.

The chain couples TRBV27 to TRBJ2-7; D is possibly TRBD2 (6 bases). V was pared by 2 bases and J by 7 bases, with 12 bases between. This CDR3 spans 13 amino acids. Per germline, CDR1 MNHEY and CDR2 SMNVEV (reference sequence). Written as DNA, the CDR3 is TGTGCCAGCAGTTTAAGGACGCGGGGTGAGCAGTACTTC. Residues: CASSLRTRGEQYF.

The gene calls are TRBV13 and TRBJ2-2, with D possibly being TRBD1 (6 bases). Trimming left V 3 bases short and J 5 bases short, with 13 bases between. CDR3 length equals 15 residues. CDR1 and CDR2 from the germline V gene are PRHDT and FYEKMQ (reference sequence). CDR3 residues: CASSLPTGGTGELFF. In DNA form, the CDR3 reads TGTGCCAGCAGCTTGCCGACAGGAGGAACCGGGGAGCTGTTTTTT.

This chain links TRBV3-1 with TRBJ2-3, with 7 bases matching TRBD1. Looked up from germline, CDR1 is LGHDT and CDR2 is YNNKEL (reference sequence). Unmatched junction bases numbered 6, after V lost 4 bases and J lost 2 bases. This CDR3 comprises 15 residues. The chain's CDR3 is CASSLPGTDTDTQYF. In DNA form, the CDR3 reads TGTGCCAGCAGCCTGCCCGGGACAGACACAGATACGCAGTATTTT.

The CDR3 DNA reads as TGCGCCAGCAGCCAACCGGGGACTAGTCAAGAGACCCAGTACTTC. This encodes CASSQPGTSQETQYF. The chain has TRBV4-1 and TRBJ2-5, with 8 bases lining up with TRBD2. The CDR3 has 15 amino acids. Trimming at V came to 2 bases and at J to 2 bases, leaving 4 bases not matched to a gene. Germline V CDR1 and CDR2: MGHRA, YSYEKL.

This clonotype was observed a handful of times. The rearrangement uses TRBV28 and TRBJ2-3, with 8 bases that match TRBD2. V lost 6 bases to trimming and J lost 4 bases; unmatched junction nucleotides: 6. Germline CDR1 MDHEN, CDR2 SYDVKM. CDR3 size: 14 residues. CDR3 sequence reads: CASSTAGDPDTQYF. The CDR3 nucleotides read TGTGCCAGCAGCACAGCGGGAGACCCAGATACGCAGTATTTT.

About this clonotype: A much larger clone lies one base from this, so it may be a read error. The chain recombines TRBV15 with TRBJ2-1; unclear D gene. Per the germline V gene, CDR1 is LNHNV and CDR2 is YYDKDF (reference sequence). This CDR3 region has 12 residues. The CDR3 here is CATGSLLGEQFF. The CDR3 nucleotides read TGTGCCACCGGCAGCCTTCTGGGGGAGCAGTTCTTC.

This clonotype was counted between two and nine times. The DNA of the CDR3 is TGTGCCACCAGTGATATAGGGGGGGAAGCTTTCTTT. This gives the protein CATSDIGGEAFF. The genes are TRBV24-1 and TRBJ1-1, with a tentative D call TRBD1 (6 bases). CDR3 length equals 12 residues. Deletions cut 3 bases from V and 8 bases from J, with 9 bases between. Germline loops: CDR1 KGHDR, CDR2 SFDVKD.

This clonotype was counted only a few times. The CDR3 region has the DNA TGCAGTGCTAGGCTTGACAGGGACGAGCAGTACTTC. It specifies CSARLDRDEQYF. The chain carries TRBV20-1 and TRBJ2-7; 7 bases are a match to TRBD1. Trimming removed 3 bases from V and 5 bases from J; junction bases left unmatched: 4. Germline CDR1 and CDR2: DFQATT and SNEGSKA (reference sequence). The CDR3 contains 12 residues.

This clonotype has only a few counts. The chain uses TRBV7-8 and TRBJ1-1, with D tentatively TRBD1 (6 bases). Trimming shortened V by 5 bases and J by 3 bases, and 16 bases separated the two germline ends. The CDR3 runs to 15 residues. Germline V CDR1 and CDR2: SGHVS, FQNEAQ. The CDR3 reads CASSRGRGRDTEAFF. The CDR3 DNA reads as TGTGCCAGCAGCAGGGGGAGGGGACGAGACACTGAAGCTTTCTTT.

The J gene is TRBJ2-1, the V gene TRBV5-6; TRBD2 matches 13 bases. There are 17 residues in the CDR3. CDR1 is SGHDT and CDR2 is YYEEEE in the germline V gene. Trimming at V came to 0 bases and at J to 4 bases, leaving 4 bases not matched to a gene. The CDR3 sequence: CASSLATSGGGYNEQFF. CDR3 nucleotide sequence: TGTGCCAGCAGCTTGGCCACTAGCGGGGGGGGTTACAATGAGCAGTTCTTC.

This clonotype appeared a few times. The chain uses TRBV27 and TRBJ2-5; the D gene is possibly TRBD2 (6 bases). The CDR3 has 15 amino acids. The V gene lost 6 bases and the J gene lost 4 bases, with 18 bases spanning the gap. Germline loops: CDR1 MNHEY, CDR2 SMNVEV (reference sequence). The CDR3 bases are TGTGCCAGCAGCCGGAAGGAGGGTCTTGTAGAGACCCAGTACTTC. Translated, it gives CASSRKEGLVETQYF.

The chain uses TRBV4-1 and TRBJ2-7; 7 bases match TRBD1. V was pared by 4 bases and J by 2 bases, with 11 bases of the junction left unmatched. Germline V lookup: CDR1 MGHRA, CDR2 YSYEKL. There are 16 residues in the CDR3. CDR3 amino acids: CASSLKGAASPYEQYF. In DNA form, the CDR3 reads TGCGCCAGCAGCCTCAAGGGGGCGGCTTCACCCTACGAGCAGTACTTC.

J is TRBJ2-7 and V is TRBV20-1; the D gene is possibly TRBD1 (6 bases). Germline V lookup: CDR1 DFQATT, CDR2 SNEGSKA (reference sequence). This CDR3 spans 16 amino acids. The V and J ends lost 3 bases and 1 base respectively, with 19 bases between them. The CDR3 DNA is TGCAGTGCTAGTACCGGGGTCGATACAGGGTCCTACGAGCAGTACGTC. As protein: CSASTGVDTGSYEQYV.

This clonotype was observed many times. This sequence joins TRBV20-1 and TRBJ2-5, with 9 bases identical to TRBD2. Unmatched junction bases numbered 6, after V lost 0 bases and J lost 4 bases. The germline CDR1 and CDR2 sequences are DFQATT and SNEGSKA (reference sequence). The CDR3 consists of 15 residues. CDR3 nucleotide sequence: TGCAGTGCTAGAGATCGGAGCGGGAGGCGAGAGACCCAGTACTTC. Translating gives CSARDRSGRRETQYF.

The CDR3, as DNA: TGTGCCAGCAGCTCGACTAGCCCGCACACAGATACGCAGTATTTT. As protein: CASSSTSPHTDTQYF. The chain couples TRBV9 to TRBJ2-3; 7 bases fit TRBD2. There are 15 residues in the CDR3. CDR1 is SGDLS, CDR2 YYNGEE, per germline. V dropped 4 bases and J dropped 2; count of bases not matched to a gene: 7.